This T cell receptor (beta chain) comes out of a study of regulatory T cells in long-lasting Graves disease. Points from the study as a whole: Reduced TCR diversity was observed in persistent Graves' patients versus newly diagnosed patients. Favoring TRBV28, TRBJ1-2 and TRBJ2-5 was a feature seen in persistent disease.

Arm-PCR of CDR3 regions and iRepertoire HTBI primers were used to build TCR beta libraries. TCRdb itself ran the multiplex PCR reads through MiXCR, one entry per CDR3 protein. Altogether around 330,000 distinct CDR3 sequences are present, over 15% being singletons, with the ten largest covering around 37%. For this clonotype: What it binds is not known.

This CDR3 has 16 residues. Germline V lookup: CDR1 MNHNS, CDR2 SASEGT. Losses at the gene ends were 7 bases for V and 5 bases for J; bases not matched to a gene: 11. The sample's time point: newly diagnosed GD, antithyroid drugs for less than 3 months. Extracted PBMC RNA gave rise to the TCR library. The sequencing here drew on peripheral blood mononuclear cells (PBMCs), taken at new diagnosis, from a patient treated with antithyroid drugs. V gene TRBV6-1 combines with J gene TRBJ2-1, with 10 nucleotides matching TRBD2. This sequence was found in a female donor with Graves disease. The CDR3 sequence: CASNELAGPLHNEQFF. CDR3 DNA: TGTGCCAGCAACGAACTAGCGGGACCTCTTCACAATGAGCAGTTCTTC.